A selection of T cell receptor beta chains follows, all from one sample in a study of T-cell reconstitution after alpha-beta-depleted transplantation in children. TCRdb passed the PCR reads through MiXCR, listing each CDR3 protein once. The sample lists fewer than 700,000 distinct CDR3 sequences, more than 20% occurring once. Material: PBMCs, mostly from graft donor cells, obtained 360 days after TCRalphabeta/CD19-depleted stem cell transplant. The receptors come from a boy younger than two who had a stem cell transplant for acute myeloid leukemia, so the T cells may come from the graft donor. CDR3s include the opening cysteine and the closing phenylalanine or tryptophan. D genes are given only for firm matches. Clone sizes are given selectively: once, few, many, or a class where the clone is expanded.

J gene: TRBJ2-5
D gene: .
V gene: TRBV4-1
clone size: .
CDR3 DNA: TGCGCCAGCAGCCAAGATTGGGAGACCCAGTACTTC
CDR3 protein: CASSQDWETQYF

J gene: TRBJ1-1
D gene: .
V gene: TRBV7-6
clone size: many
CDR3 DNA: TGTGCCAGCAGCTCGTCAGGGGTTGAAGCTTTCTTT
CDR3 protein: CASSSSGVEAFF

J gene: TRBJ2-3
D gene: .
V gene: TRBV20-1
clone size: many
CDR3 DNA: TGCAGTGCTAGCGCGGCTGACGCTAGCACAGATACGCAGTATTTT
CDR3 protein: CSASAADASTDTQYF

J gene: TRBJ2-1
D gene: .
V gene: TRBV28
clone size: many
CDR3 DNA: TGTGCCAGCAGTTCCCTCTTTCGTAGCATCCATGAGCAGTTCTTC
CDR3 protein: CASSSLFRSIHEQFF

J gene: TRBJ2-7
D gene: .
V gene: TRBV20-1
clone size: once
CDR3 DNA: TGCAGTGCTATCTCAAGGGGTCAGTCCTACGAGCAGTACTTC
CDR3 protein: CSAISRGQSYEQYF

J gene: TRBJ2-4
D gene: .
V gene: TRBV20-1
clone size: .
CDR3 DNA: TGCAGTGCTCTGGTCCGGGTCATAGCCAAAAACATTCAGTACTTC
CDR3 protein: CSALVRVIAKNIQYF

J gene: TRBJ2-5
D gene: .
V gene: TRBV7-9
clone size: few
CDR3 DNA: TGTGCCAGCAGCTTAGCGCGTAGCCCCGAGACCCAGTACTTC
CDR3 protein: CASSLARSPETQYF

J gene: TRBJ2-1
D gene: .
V gene: TRBV12-3/TRBV12-4
clone size: .
CDR3 DNA: TGTGCCAGCAGCCTTGCGGCCATTGGGAATGAGCAGTTCTTC
CDR3 protein: CASSLAAIGNEQFF

J gene: TRBJ2-5
D gene: .
V gene: TRBV20-1
clone size: .
CDR3 DNA: TGCAGTGCCTCAAGCGGATCCCAAGAGACCCAGTACTTC
CDR3 protein: CSASSGSQETQYF

J gene: TRBJ2-1
D gene: TRBD1
V gene: TRBV20-1
clone size: many
CDR3 DNA: TGCAGTGTTTTCAGGGGGCTAAACTACAATGAGCAGTTCTTC
CDR3 protein: CSVFRGLNYNEQFF

J gene: TRBJ2-2
D gene: TRBD2
V gene: TRBV29-1
clone size: many
CDR3 DNA: TGCAGCGCAAAAACTAGCGGAGGAGTCGGGGAGCTGTTTTTT
CDR3 protein: CSAKTSGGVGELFF

J gene: TRBJ2-3
D gene: .
V gene: TRBV4-1
clone size: many
CDR3 DNA: TGCGCCAGCAGCCAAGGGTTCTTGAAGGGCGGAGATACGCAGTATTTT
CDR3 protein: CASSQGFLKGGDTQYF

J gene: TRBJ1-5
D gene: .
V gene: TRBV10-3
clone size: few
CDR3 DNA: TGTGCCATCAGACAGGCTAATCAGCCCCAGCATTTT
CDR3 protein: CAIRQANQPQHF

J gene: TRBJ2-7
D gene: .
V gene: TRBV20-1
clone size: .
CDR3 DNA: TGCAGTGCTAGAGACCCGGGGCTCTCCTACGAGCAGTACTTC
CDR3 protein: CSARDPGLSYEQYF

J gene: TRBJ2-5
D gene: .
V gene: TRBV7-2
clone size: many
CDR3 DNA: TGTGCCAGCAGCTTAGCGGTGCTTCGGGAGACCCAGTACTTC
CDR3 protein: CASSLAVLRETQYF

J gene: TRBJ1-1
D gene: .
V gene: TRBV9
clone size: few
CDR3 DNA: TGTGCCAGCAGCACCCAGTTCATGAACACTGAAGCTTTCTTT
CDR3 protein: CASSTQFMNTEAFF

J gene: TRBJ2-5
D gene: .
V gene: TRBV15
clone size: few
CDR3 DNA: TGTGCCACCAGCAGAGAGCAGGGAGAGACCCAGTACTTC
CDR3 protein: CATSREQGETQYF

J gene: TRBJ2-1
D gene: TRBD1
V gene: TRBV12-3/TRBV12-4
clone size: .
CDR3 DNA: TGTGCCAGCTCGTTTTCAGGGGGTGGTGAGCAGTTCTTC
CDR3 protein: CASSFSGGGEQFF

J gene: TRBJ1-1
D gene: .
V gene: TRBV29-1
clone size: few
CDR3 DNA: TGCAGCGTTGAATGGCAGGCCAACACTGAAGCTTTCTTT
CDR3 protein: CSVEWQANTEAFF

J gene: TRBJ2-1
D gene: .
V gene: TRBV4-1
clone size: once
CDR3 DNA: TGCGCCAGCAGTCAAGGTCCGTGGCAGAACAATGAGCAGTTCTTC
CDR3 protein: CASSQGPWQNNEQFF

J gene: TRBJ2-3
D gene: .
V gene: TRBV15
clone size: few
CDR3 DNA: TGTGCCACCAGCAGGAGGGTGGGAATCACAGATACGCAGTATTTT
CDR3 protein: CATSRRVGITDTQYF

J gene: TRBJ2-6
D gene: .
V gene: TRBV12-3/TRBV12-4
clone size: many
CDR3 DNA: TGTGCCAGCAGTTTACTTGGGGCCAACGTCCTGACTTTC
CDR3 protein: CASSLLGANVLTF